These T cell receptor beta chains were read from a single sample in a study of T cell repertoires in cytomegalovirus infection. These TCRs are of unknown antigen specificity. TCRdb reprocessed the reads via MiXCR and lists one record per CDR3 protein. The sample includes 40,000 to 55,000 distinct CDR3 sequences, around 18% of them seen just once. This specimen was CD8+ T cells from cultured PBMCs, taken from culture after CMV antigen stimulation. The receptors stem from a human donor in good health (CMV status not recorded). Some clones in this sample may be carry-over from other donors' samples. The CDR3 runs from the conserved cysteine through the conserved F or W. Some rows mark clone size as missing; the rest say once, few, many or name a class of expanded clone.

TRBV7-8	.	TRBJ2-6	CASSGPSGGKSGANVLTF
TRBV20-1	few	TRBJ2-3	CSARSREATDTQYF
TRBV29-1	few	TRBJ2-2	CSVISSHTGELFF
TRBV29-1	.	TRBJ2-4	CSVEETGTGGPLAKNIQYF
TRBV5-4	few	TRBJ2-7	CASSLEFGTGSYEQYF
TRBV7-2	few	TRBJ2-7	CASSSPPTSRPYEQYF
TRBV7-2	.	TRBJ1-4	CASSAGGGTNEKLFF
TRBV7-9	few	TRBJ1-1	CASSDGNRGPEAFF
TRBV7-2	few	TRBJ1-5	CASSLGSAGSNQPQHF
TRBV28	many	TRBJ2-7	CASPPSGQGMTYEQYF
TRBV7-6	few	TRBJ1-6	CASSPEGAPLHF
TRBV27	many	TRBJ2-7	CASSYSGGYEQYF
TRBV5-1	many	TRBJ1-1	CASSTRTGGRSDTEAFF
TRBV7-8	.	TRBJ2-7	CASSPGTGGEQYF
TRBV7-6	few	TRBJ1-2	CASSLTGYGYTF
TRBV4-3	few	TRBJ2-7	CASSQDKGIHEQYF
TRBV12-3/TRBV12-4	.	TRBJ2-7	CASSLSGGGREQYF
TRBV7-9	many	TRBJ1-2	CASSTDLYGYTF
TRBV7-9	.	TRBJ2-7	CASSLGSSGYEQYF
TRBV12-3/TRBV12-4	.	TRBJ2-7	CASSLSDGLPYEQYF
TRBV27	few	TRBJ2-2	CASASRAGELFF
TRBV20-1	few	TRBJ1-2	CSADRGASDYGYTF
TRBV6-1	.	TRBJ2-7	CATYSGHPQYEQYF
TRBV7-2	few	TRBJ2-5	CASSLNRQETQYF
TRBV27	few	TRBJ1-1	CASSPFNKNTEAFF
TRBV6-1	few	TRBJ2-2	CASSERVAGGKGGNTGELFF
TRBV7-9	.	TRBJ2-1	CASSEQGAEQFF
TRBV11-2	.	TRBJ2-1	CASSLDPLWEQFF
TRBV7-9	.	TRBJ1-3	CASSLASQGAGNTIYF
TRBV12-3/TRBV12-4	few	TRBJ2-4	CASSGQGRRPLSRIQYF
TRBV7-9	once	TRBJ2-1	CASSSTGGGAVEQFF
TRBV7-2	.	TRBJ1-5	CASSLSSQPQHF
TRBV7-6	few	TRBJ2-7	CASSDRDRVYEQYF
TRBV4-1	.	TRBJ2-3	CASSQEAVASGGDTQYF
TRBV27	.	TRBJ1-2	CASSLRTESSYGYTF
TRBV29-1	few	TRBJ2-7	CSVASGSYEQYF
TRBV6-5	.	TRBJ2-3	CASSPGRDTQYF
TRBV5-1	.	TRBJ2-1	CASSVGGNEQFF
TRBV7-9	.	TRBJ2-6	CASSLGPRTGGRSGANVLTF
TRBV20-1	many	TRBJ2-1	CSARDRNYNEQFF
TRBV6-2/TRBV6-3	.	TRBJ1-2	CASLDRALYGYTF
TRBV7-8	few	TRBJ2-7	CASSLPDSGGYYEQYF
TRBV7-8	few	TRBJ1-5	CASSLNREPQHF